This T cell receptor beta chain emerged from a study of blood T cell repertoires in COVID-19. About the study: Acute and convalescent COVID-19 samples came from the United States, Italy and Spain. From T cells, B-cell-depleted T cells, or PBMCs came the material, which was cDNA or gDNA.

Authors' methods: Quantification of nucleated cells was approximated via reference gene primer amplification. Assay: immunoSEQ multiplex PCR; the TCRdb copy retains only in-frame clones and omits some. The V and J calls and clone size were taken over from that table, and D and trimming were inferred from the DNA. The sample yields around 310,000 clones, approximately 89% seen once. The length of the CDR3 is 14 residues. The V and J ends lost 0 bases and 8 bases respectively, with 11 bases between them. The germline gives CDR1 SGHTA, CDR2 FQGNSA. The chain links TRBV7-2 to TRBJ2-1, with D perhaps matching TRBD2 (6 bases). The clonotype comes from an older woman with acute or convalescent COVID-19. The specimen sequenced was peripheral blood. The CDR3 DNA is TGTGCCAGCAGCTTAGCGCCTAGCGACTATGAGCAGTTCTTC. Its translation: CASSLAPSDYEQFF.